This T cell receptor beta chain was profiled in a study of blood T cell repertoires in COVID-19. The wider study: The origin of the acute and convalescent COVID-19 samples was the United States, Italy and Spain.

Only in-frame clones appear in the TCRdb table, and some are missing; sequencing was by immunoSEQ multiplex PCR. This table holds around 230,000 clones, approximately 87% found once. V lost 4 bases and J lost 1, with 19 bases in between. Per germline, CDR1 LNHDA and CDR2 SQIVND (reference sequence). This CDR3 spans 17 amino acids. The sample consisted of peripheral blood. V usage is TRBV19 and J usage is TRBJ1-1, with D perhaps matching TRBD1 (6 bases). The receptor comes from a woman aged 70-85 years with active or convalescent COVID-19. The CDR3 DNA reads TGTGCCAGTAGTACCCCGCATCCAGGGGCAAGGAACACTGAAGCTTTCTTT. Its protein product is CASSTPHPGARNTEAFF. The whole variable domain, filled in from reference TRBV19 and TRBJ1-1, reads DGGITQSPKYLFRKEGQNVTLSCEQNLNHDAMYWYRQDPGQGLRLIYYSQIVNDFQKGDIAEGYSVSREKKESFPLTVTSAQKNPTAFYLCASSTPHPGARNTEAFFGQGTRLTVV.